The sequence of this TCR beta chain was determined in a study of control samples from healthy donors and cancer patients. The table came from immunoSEQ multiplex PCR; TCRdb's copy has only in-frame clones and leaves some out. The top ten clones hold less than 4.5% of a sample with about 94,000 clones, about nine tenths of them seen once. The CDR3 covers 13 residues. The germline CDR1 and CDR2 sequences are SQVTM and ANQGSEA. Trimming at V came to 6 bases and at J to 2 bases, leaving 7 bases not matched to a gene. The sample taken for sequencing was blood. The V gene is TRBV29-1, the J gene TRBJ2-7; 7 bases map to TRBD1. This TCR was sampled from a young woman in good health. CDR3 nucleotides: TGCAGCGTGATCAGACAGGGCGCCTACGAGCAGTACTTC. The encoded protein is CSVIRQGAYEQYF.